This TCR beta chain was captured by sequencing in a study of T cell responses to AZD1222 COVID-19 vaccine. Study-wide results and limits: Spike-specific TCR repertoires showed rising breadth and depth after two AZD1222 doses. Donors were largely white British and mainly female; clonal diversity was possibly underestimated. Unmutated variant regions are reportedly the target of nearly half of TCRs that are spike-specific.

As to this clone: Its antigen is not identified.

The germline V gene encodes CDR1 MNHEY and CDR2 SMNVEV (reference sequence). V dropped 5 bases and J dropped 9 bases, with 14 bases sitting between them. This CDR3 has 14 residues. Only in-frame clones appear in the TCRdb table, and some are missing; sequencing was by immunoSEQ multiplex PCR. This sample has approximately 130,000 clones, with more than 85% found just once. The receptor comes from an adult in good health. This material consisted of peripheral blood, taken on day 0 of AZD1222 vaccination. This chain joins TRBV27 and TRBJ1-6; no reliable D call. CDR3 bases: TGTGCCAGCAGTCCCTATACGGGAGGTTCACCCCTCCACTTT. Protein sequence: CASSPYTGGSPLHF.